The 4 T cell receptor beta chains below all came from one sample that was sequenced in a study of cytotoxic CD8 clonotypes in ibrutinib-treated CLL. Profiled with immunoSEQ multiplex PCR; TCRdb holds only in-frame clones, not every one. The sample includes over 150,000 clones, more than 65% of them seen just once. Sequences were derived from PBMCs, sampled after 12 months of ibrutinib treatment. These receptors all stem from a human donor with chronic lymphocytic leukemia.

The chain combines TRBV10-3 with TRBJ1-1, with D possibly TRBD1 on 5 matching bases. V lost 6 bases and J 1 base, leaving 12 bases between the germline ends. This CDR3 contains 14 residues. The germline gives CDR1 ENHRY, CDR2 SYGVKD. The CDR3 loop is CAISQTEKNTEAFF. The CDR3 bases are TGTGCCATCAGCCAGACAGAAAAGAACACTGAAGCTTTCTTT.

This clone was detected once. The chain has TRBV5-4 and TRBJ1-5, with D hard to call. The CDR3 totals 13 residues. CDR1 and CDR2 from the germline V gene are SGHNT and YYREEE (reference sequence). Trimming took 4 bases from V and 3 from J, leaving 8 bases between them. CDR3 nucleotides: TGTGCCAGCAGCCAAGAGTCCAATCAGCCCCAGCATTTT. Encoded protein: CASSQESNQPQHF.

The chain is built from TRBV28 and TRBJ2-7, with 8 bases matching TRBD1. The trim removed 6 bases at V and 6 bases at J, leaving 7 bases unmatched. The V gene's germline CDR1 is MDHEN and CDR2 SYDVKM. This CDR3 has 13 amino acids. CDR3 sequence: CASSTGQAREQYF. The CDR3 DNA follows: TGTGCCAGCAGCACGGGACAGGCTCGCGAGCAGTACTTC.

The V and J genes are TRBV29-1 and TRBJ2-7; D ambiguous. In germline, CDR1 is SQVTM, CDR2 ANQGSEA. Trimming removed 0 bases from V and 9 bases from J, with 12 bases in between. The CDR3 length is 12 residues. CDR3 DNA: TGCAGCGTTGAAGATTCGGGCATCAGGCAGTACTTC. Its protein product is CSVEDSGIRQYF.